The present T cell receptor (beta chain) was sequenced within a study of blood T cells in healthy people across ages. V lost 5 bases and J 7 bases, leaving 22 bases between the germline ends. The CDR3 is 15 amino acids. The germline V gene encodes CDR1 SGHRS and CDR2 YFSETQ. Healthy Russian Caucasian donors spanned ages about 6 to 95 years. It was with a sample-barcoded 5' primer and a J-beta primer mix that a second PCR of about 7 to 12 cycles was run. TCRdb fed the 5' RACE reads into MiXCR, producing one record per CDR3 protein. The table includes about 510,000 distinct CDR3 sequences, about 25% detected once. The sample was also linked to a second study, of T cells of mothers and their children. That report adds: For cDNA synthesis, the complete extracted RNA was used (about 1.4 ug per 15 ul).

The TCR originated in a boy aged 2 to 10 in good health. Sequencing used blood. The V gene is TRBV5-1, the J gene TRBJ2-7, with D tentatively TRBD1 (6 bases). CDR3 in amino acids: CASSYSGTLASEQYF. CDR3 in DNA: TGCGCCAGCAGTTACTCCGGGACACTCGCGTCGGAGCAGTACTTC. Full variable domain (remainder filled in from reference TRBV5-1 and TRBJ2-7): KAGVTQTPRYLIKTRGQQVTLSCSPISGHRSVSWYQQTPGQGLQFLFEYFSETQRNKGNFPGRFSGRQFSNSRSEMNVSTLELGDSALYLCASSYSGTLASEQYFGPGTRLTVT.